One and the same sample provided the 21 T cell receptor beta chains below, sequenced in a study of blood T cell repertoires in COVID-19. TCRdb's table, derived via immunoSEQ multiplex PCR, lists solely in-frame clones and lacks some. Seen here are fewer than 700,000 clones, roughly nine tenths observed once, and the top ten hold 7.8%. Material: peripheral blood. Receptors originate from a woman between 50 and 59 years old with COVID-19, enrolled during active disease.

This clone has just a few counts. This chain links TRBV19 with TRBJ1-1; no firm D call. CDR1 and CDR2 from the germline V gene are LNHDA and SQIVND (reference sequence). The CDR3 spans 14 residues. Between the trimmed V and J ends, which lost 3 bases and 5 bases, there was a span of 13 bases. The CDR3 sequence: CASSIRQVKTEAFF. CDR3 nucleotides: TGTGCCAGTAGTATCAGACAAGTAAAGACTGAAGCTTTCTTT.

This clone has only one observation. This rearrangement joins TRBV20-1 to TRBJ2-7; D is perhaps TRBD1 (6 bases). CDR3 length: 12 residues. The ends were cut back, 3 bases at V and 4 bases at J, with 10 bases in the middle. CDR1 DFQATT and CDR2 SNEGSKA come from the germline V gene (reference sequence). The CDR3 protein is CSASKDSYEQYF. DNA for the CDR3: TGCAGTGCTAGTAAGGACAGTTACGAGCAGTACTTC.

This chain links TRBV19 with TRBJ1-2, with D perhaps TRBD1 (5 bases). This CDR3 spans 12 amino acids. Trimming took off 3 bases at V and 8 bases at J, with 10 bases between the two ends. From germline, CDR1 is LNHDA and CDR2 SQIVND (reference sequence). The CDR3 region is CASSMAGNGYTF. CDR3 nucleotides: TGTGCCAGTAGTATGGCAGGGAACGGCTACACCTTC.

CDR3 in DNA: TGCGCCAGCAGCCCGTCTAGCGGGAACTACGAGCAGTACTTC. Its protein product is CASSPSSGNYEQYF. The chain carries TRBV5-1 and TRBJ2-7; the match to TRBD2 covers 9 bases. The germline V gene encodes CDR1 SGHRS and CDR2 YFSETQ. V shed 4 bases and J 3 bases; nucleotides not matched to a gene: 5. The CDR3 extends over 14 amino acids.

The chain combines TRBV7-7 with TRBJ2-1; 13 nucleotides match TRBD2. With 5 bases clipped from V and 5 bases from J, the junction kept 3 bases outside the gene matches. This CDR3 is built from 15 residues. Germline CDR1 reads SSHAT; CDR2 reads FNYEAQ (reference sequence). The CDR3 loop reads CASSPGTSGDNEQFF. The DNA of the CDR3 is TGTGCCAGCAGCCCTGGGACTAGCGGGGACAATGAGCAGTTCTTC.

V is TRBV15 and J is TRBJ2-5; 7 bases are shared with TRBD1. V lost 1 base and J lost 7; bases outside the gene matches: 9. The CDR3 loop spans 15 amino acids. Germline V gives CDR1 LNHNV, CDR2 YYDKDF (reference sequence). The CDR3 DNA follows: TGTGCCACCAGCAGAGGACAGGGCCCCCGGGGGACCCAGTACTTC. Its protein product is CATSRGQGPRGTQYF. The whole variable domain, remainder taken from reference TRBV15 and TRBJ2-5, is DAMVIQNPRYQVTQFGKPVTLSCSQTLNHNVMYWYQQKSSQAPKLLFHYYDKDFNNEADTPDNFQSRRPNTSFCFLDIRSPGLGDTAMYLCATSRGQGPRGTQYFGPGTRLLVL.

Points on this clone: Being one base from a much bigger clone, this may be a read error. This same CDR3 is encoded by further DNA sequences in the sample. The chain employs TRBV19 and TRBJ1-5; 10 nucleotides agree with TRBD1. The trim removed 7 bases at V and 2 bases at J, leaving 2 bases unmatched. The CDR3 spans 14 residues. CDR1 LNHDA and CDR2 SQIVND come from the germline V gene (reference sequence). CDR3 in amino acids: CASTGTGGNQPQHF. The DNA for the CDR3 is TGTGCCAGTACTGGGACAGGGGGCAATCAGCCCCAGCATTTT.

The V and J genes are TRBV5-4 and TRBJ1-2, with a tentative D call TRBD1 (6 bases). This CDR3 contains 13 residues. V was cut by 1 base and J by 8 bases, with 12 bases left in between. From germline, CDR1 is SGHNT and CDR2 YYREEE (reference sequence). The CDR3 is CASSLSRGDGYTF. CDR3 nucleotides: TGTGCCAGCAGCTTGAGCAGGGGTGACGGCTACACCTTC. The full variable domain, completed using reference TRBV5-4 and TRBJ1-2, is ETGVTQSPTHLIKTRGQQVTLRCSSQSGHNTVSWYQQALGQGPQFIFQYYREEENGRGNFPPRFSGLQFPNYSSELNVNALELDDSALYLCASSLSRGDGYTFGSGTRLTVV.

The chain has TRBV6-1 and TRBJ1-2, with 7 bases lining up with TRBD1. The junction had 8 bases not matched to a gene; V was cut back by 3 bases and J by 10 bases. Germline CDR1 and CDR2: MNHNS and SASEGT. The CDR3 consists of 13 residues. DNA of the CDR3: TGTGCCAGCAGTGATACGGACAGGTCGGACTACACCTTC. Translated: CASSDTDRSDYTF.

The chain employs TRBV3-1 (or the pseudogene TRBV3-2) and TRBJ1-1; 11 positions match TRBD1. CDR1 LGHDT and CDR2 YNNKEL come from the germline V gene (reference sequence). Germline trimming cut 4 bases from V and 10 bases from J; bases unmatched to any gene: 5. The CDR3 length is 13 residues. CDR3 coding DNA: TGTGCCAGCAGCCTCCGGGACAGGGGGGCAGCTTTCTTT. Residues: CASSLRDRGAAFF.

This chain links TRBV7-8 with TRBJ2-7; TRBD1 agrees at 12 bases. Looked up from germline, CDR1 is SGHVS and CDR2 is FQNEAQ. With V trimmed by 3 bases and J by 6 bases, 9 bases remained unmatched. CDR3 size: 16 residues. Here the CDR3 reads CASSFRPGQGAGEQYF. As DNA, the CDR3 is TGTGCCAGCAGCTTTAGACCGGGACAGGGGGCCGGCGAGCAGTACTTC.

The chain links TRBV20-1 to TRBJ2-1; D is possibly TRBD2 (6 bases). Germline CDR1 is DFQATT and CDR2 is SNEGSKA (reference sequence). V gave up 1 base and J gave up 15 bases, with 13 bases separating them. The CDR3 length is 11 residues. As DNA, the CDR3 is TGCAGTGCTAGAGGTGGGGGGAGTCTGTTCTTC. Its protein product is CSARGGGSLFF.

The chain uses TRBV5-3 and TRBJ1-1; D uncertain. TRBV5-3 is an open reading frame, and its role is uncertain. The CDR3 is made up of 14 amino acids. The V and J ends lost 2 bases and 4 bases respectively, with 12 bases between them. The CDR3 sequence: CARSFLVRGTEAFF. For the CDR3, the DNA is TGTGCCAGAAGCTTCCTTGTTCGGGGCACTGAAGCTTTCTTT.

The CDR3 sequence: CASSPSGGAFEQYF. The CDR3 DNA reads as TGCGCCAGCAGCCCTAGCGGGGGGGCCTTCGAGCAGTACTTC. The V call is TRBV10-1, the J call TRBJ2-7; 12 bases map to TRBD2. This CDR3 comprises 14 residues. V lost 6 bases and J lost 6; bases outside the gene matches: 6. From germline, CDR1 is WNHNN and CDR2 SYGVQD (reference sequence).

This rearrangement joins TRBV9 to TRBJ2-7, with TRBD2 as a possible D gene (6 bases). Germline V CDR1 and CDR2: SGDLS, YYNGEE. The CDR3 totals 14 residues. V was cut by 2 bases and J by 1 base, with 10 bases left in between. The CDR3 coding sequence is TGTGCCAGCAGCGTTAGACTAGATTCCTACGAGCAGTACTTC. This gives the protein CASSVRLDSYEQYF.

The chain recombines TRBV4-1 with TRBJ1-4; D remains unclear. From germline, CDR1 is MGHRA and CDR2 YSYEKL. The CDR3 runs 15 residues. Between the trimmed V and J ends, which lost 2 bases and 8 bases, there was a span of 15 bases. As DNA, the CDR3 is TGCGCCAGCAGCCAAACCGGGTCCCCGGGGGAAAAACTGTTTTTT. Its protein is CASSQTGSPGEKLFF.

This clone has just a few counts. The V gene is TRBV7-8, the J gene TRBJ1-3, with 8 bases lining up with TRBD1. CDR3 length: 15 amino acids. Germline V gene data show CDR1 as SGHVS and CDR2 as FQNEAQ. V lost 5 bases, J lost 7 bases, and 10 bases stayed unmatched. CDR3 coding DNA: TGTGCCAGCAGCCGCGAACAGGGGGGAAGGAACACCATATATTTT. Its translation: CASSREQGGRNTIYF.

This chain joins TRBV3-1 (or the pseudogene TRBV3-2) and TRBJ2-3; a weak D match, TRBD2 (5 bases). Germline CDR1 reads LGHDT; CDR2 reads YNNKEL (reference sequence). This CDR3 comprises 14 residues. Trimming pared 0 bases from V and 4 bases from J, leaving 8 bases between. CDR3 DNA sequence: TGTGCCAGCAGCCAAGATACGGGATCAGATACGCAGTATTTT. Its translation is CASSQDTGSDTQYF.

The chain links TRBV27 to TRBJ2-7, with 8 nucleotides matching TRBD2. After removal of 6 bases from V and 1 base from J, the junction contained 5 bases not matched to a gene. The germline CDR1 and CDR2 sequences are MNHEY and SMNVEV (reference sequence). The CDR3 sequence is 14 residues long. CDR3 amino acids: CASRPGLGSYEQYF. The CDR3 DNA is TGTGCCAGCAGACCGGGACTAGGGTCCTACGAGCAGTACTTC.

The chain combines TRBV6-5 with TRBJ1-1; the D gene is possibly TRBD1 (5 bases). This CDR3 comprises 16 residues. The V gene lost 4 bases and the J gene lost 1 base, with 16 bases spanning the gap. Germline V gene lookup returns CDR1 MNHEY and CDR2 SVGAGI. The CDR3 DNA reads as TGTGCCAGCAGTTCTGGTAGGGGCCAAGGGAACACTGAAGCTTTCTTT. It codes for CASSSGRGQGNTEAFF.

This chain links TRBV24-1 with TRBJ2-3; D might be TRBD1 (6 bases). This CDR3 has 16 residues. Germline assignment: CDR1 KGHDR and CDR2 SFDVKD. Trimming removed 4 bases from V and 4 bases from J, with 17 bases in between. The CDR3 nucleotides read TGTGCCACCAGTGAGGAACACATAAAGGGGGCAGATACGCAGTATTTT. Its protein is CATSEEHIKGADTQYF.